This T cell receptor beta chain was obtained from a study of T cell responses to AZD1222 COVID-19 vaccine. Broader study findings: All repertoire sampling was performed exclusively after the peak T cell response. Increased Spike-specific TCR breadth and depth were observed after two AZD1222 doses.

Losses at the gene ends were 1 base for V and 7 bases for J; bases not matched to a gene: 8. CDR3 size: 16 residues. Looked up from germline, CDR1 is MGHRA and CDR2 is YSYEKL. Comments on this clone: Its matching antigen is unknown.

Repertoires were generated with immunoSEQ multiplex PCR, while TCRdb's copy carries only in-frame clones and drops some. The sample yields 150,000 to 190,000 clones, 90% seen once. Sequenced material: peripheral blood, taken on day 0 of AZD1222 vaccination. The chain combines TRBV4-1 with TRBJ2-7, with 12 nucleotides matching TRBD1. The clonotype originates from an adult in good health. The CDR3: CASSQGTGQGAGEQYF. The CDR3 DNA follows: TGCGCCAGCAGCCAAGGGACGGGACAGGGGGCGGGGGAGCAGTACTTC.